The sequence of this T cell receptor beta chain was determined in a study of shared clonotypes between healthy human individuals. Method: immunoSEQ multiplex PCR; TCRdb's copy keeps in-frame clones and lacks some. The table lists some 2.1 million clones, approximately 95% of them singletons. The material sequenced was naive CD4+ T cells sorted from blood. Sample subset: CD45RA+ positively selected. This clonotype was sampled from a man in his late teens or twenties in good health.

The CDR3, as DNA: TGTGCCAGCTCACACTGGAACGCACAAGAGACCCAGTACTTC. Translation gives CASSHWNAQETQYF. This chain uses TRBV18 with TRBJ2-5; D is undetermined. Germline V gene sequence: CDR1 KGHSH, CDR2 LQKENI. Trimming shortened V by 4 bases and J by 2 bases, and 11 bases separated the two germline ends. This CDR3 is built from 14 residues.